A selection of T cell receptor beta chains follows, all from one sample in a study of shared clonotypes between healthy human individuals. Some clones are missing from TCRdb's copy, which holds only in-frame ones; the method was immunoSEQ multiplex PCR. The sample lists millions of clones, approximately 93% occurring once. The material sequenced was naive CD4+ T cells from PBMCs. Every receptor here comes from a man aged 18-30 years in good health. Some clones in this sample may be carry-over from other donors' samples. Both conserved end residues are part of each CDR3. The D gene is left open where the match is weak. Expanded clones are given a class, and other clones once, few, many or no size at all.

clone_size | j_call | d_call | v_call | cdr3_nt | cdr3_aa
- | TRBJ1-1 | - | TRBV6-5 | TGTGCCAGCACCCATACCGACAGTTCGGGCACTGAAGCTTTCTTT | CASTHTDSSGTEAFF
- | TRBJ2-4 | TRBD1 | TRBV11-2 | TGTGCCAGCAGCTTAGCAGGGGGCAGAAACATTCAGTACTTC | CASSLAGGRNIQYF
- | TRBJ2-3 | - | TRBV5-1 | TGCGCCAGCAGCCCCGCCACAGGGACGCAGTATTTT | CASSPATGTQYF
- | TRBJ2-3 | TRBD1 | TRBV2 | TGTGCTACGACCGAGACAGGGTTCGGAGATACGCAGTATTTT | CATTETGFGDTQYF
once | TRBJ2-3 | - | TRBV5-1 | TGCGCCAGCAGCTTGGTACCATCCGATACGCAGTATTTT | CASSLVPSDTQYF
- | TRBJ2-2 | - | TRBV5-1 | TGCGCCAGCAGCTTGATCGGGGAGCTGTTTTTT | CASSLIGELFF
- | TRBJ1-2 | - | TRBV11-2 | TGTGCCAGCAGCTTAGGCAGGGCTGGCTATGGCTACACCTTC | CASSLGRAGYGYTF
- | TRBJ1-2 | - | TRBV5-6 | TGTGCCAGCAGCTTTCGTCGCCGTCAGAACTATGGCTACACCTTC | CASSFRRRQNYGYTF
few | TRBJ1-1 | - | TRBV2 | TGTGCCAGCAGTGGGCGGGAGAACACTGAAGCTTTCTTT | CASSGRENTEAFF
- | TRBJ2-7 | - | TRBV5-1 | TGCGCCAGCAGCTTGGACAGCGAGTACGAGCAGTACTTT | CASSLDSEYEQYF
- | TRBJ2-2 | - | TRBV27 | TGTGCCAGCAAGCGAAGGACGGAGAGGGCCGGGGAGCTGTTTTTT | CASKRRTERAGELFF